Reported below is one T cell receptor beta chain. The data belong to a study of blood T cell repertoires in COVID-19. Study as a whole: The samples span acute and convalescent COVID-19 from the United States, Italy and Spain. Sources were T cells, B-cell-depleted T cells, or PBMCs; the material itself was cDNA or gDNA.

Here immunoSEQ multiplex PCR was the method, and the copy in TCRdb shows in-frame clones only, minus some. The table shows around 69,000 clones, with approximately 85% occurring only once. This TCR was sampled from a man between 45 and 60 years old with acute or convalescent COVID-19. Source material: peripheral blood.

The CDR3 loop is CASTADSETQYF. CDR3 coding DNA: TGTGCCAGCACCGCGGACAGCGAGACCCAGTACTTC. This chain connects TRBV7-2 to TRBJ2-5; maybe TRBD1 (6 bases). The CDR3 runs 12 residues. Germline V gene sequence: CDR1 SGHTA, CDR2 FQGNSA. Trimming left V 7 bases short and J 5 bases short, with 11 bases between.